Below, 29 T cell receptor beta chains from the same sample are listed, as sequenced in a study of cytomegalovirus exposure and HLA in healthy donors. Amplification used 60 Vbeta primers and 13 Jbeta primers. The assay was immunoSEQ multiplex PCR, and TCRdb's table has in-frame clones only and misses some. Among around 140,000 clones, roughly 80% were seen once, and the ten largest hold around 4.3%. Source material: PBMCs. The receptors stem from a man aged 40-49 years in good health and CMV-seronegative.

Note on this clone: The sample carries other DNA sequences with the same CDR3. The chain joins TRBV18 to TRBJ1-5; 7 bases agree with TRBD1. V shed 4 bases, J shed 4 bases, and the junction held 16 bases outside the gene matches. The CDR3 spans 18 residues. The germline CDR1 and CDR2 sequences are KGHSH and LQKENI. This chain's CDR3 is CASSHGQVTEGSNQPQHF. The CDR3 DNA is TGTGCCAGCTCACACGGACAGGTTACCGAAGGGAGTAATCAGCCCCAGCATTTT.

This clone was counted once. This CDR3 is CASSSRQGAYEQFF. DNA for the CDR3: TGTGCCAGCAGCTCCAGACAGGGGGCTTATGAGCAGTTCTTC. V is TRBV7-2 and J is TRBJ2-1; TRBD1 matches 10 bases. This CDR3 is 14 amino acids long. Trimming cost V 4 bases and J 8 bases; bases outside gene matches: 5. Germline V CDR1 and CDR2: SGHTA, FQGNSA.

This clone was seen a few times. This chain joins TRBV2 and TRBJ2-6; D not certain. CDR1 and CDR2 (germline): SNHLY, FYNNEI. With 9 bases removed from V and 0 bases from J, the gap between germline ends came to 12 bases. The CDR3 consists of 15 residues. CDR3 loop: CARGPGYSGANVLTF. Written as DNA, the CDR3 is TGTGCCAGGGGCCCAGGTTACTCTGGGGCCAACGTCCTGACTTTC.

The V and J genes are TRBV7-2 and TRBJ1-6; D may be TRBD1 (5 bases). The CDR3 extends over 18 amino acids. The germline V gene encodes CDR1 SGHTA and CDR2 FQGNSA. Trimming removed 3 bases from V and 1 base from J, with 16 bases in between. CDR3 region: CASSLRQSPTSYNSPLHF. CDR3 nucleotide sequence: TGTGCCAGCAGCTTGCGACAGTCCCCTACTTCCTATAATTCACCCCTCCACTTT.

The chain employs TRBV9 and TRBJ1-2; TRBD1 matches at 7 bases. The CDR3 spans 14 residues. Germline CDR1 and CDR2: SGDLS and YYNGEE. V shed 7 bases, J shed 2 bases, and the junction held 8 bases outside the gene matches. The chain's CDR3 is CASGGTGANYGYTF. The CDR3 bases are TGTGCCAGCGGCGGCACAGGGGCCAACTATGGCTACACCTTC.

V and J are TRBV21-1 and TRBJ2-7; the table's TRBD1 call for D was not verified on the DNA. TRBV21-1 is a recognized pseudogene. The CDR3 spans 17 residues. DNA of the CDR3: TGTGCCAGCAGCAATTACCGGGGACAGGGTATAACCTACGAGCAGTACTTC. This translates into CASSNYRGQGITYEQYF.

The CDR3 protein is CASRRLSTSTDTQYF. CDR3 DNA: TGTGCCAGCAGGAGACTCTCTACTAGCACAGATACGCAGTATTTT. The gene calls are TRBV6-1 and TRBJ2-3; D is unclear. Trimming stripped 6 bases from V and 0 bases from J, with 13 bases between. From germline, CDR1 is MNHNS and CDR2 SASEGT. CDR3 length: 15 amino acids.

The chain has TRBV6-6 and TRBJ2-2, with a possible D match to TRBD1 (6 bases). V was shortened by 6 bases and J by 6 bases, with 11 bases between the two germline ends. The CDR3 is 13 residues long. CDR1 is MNHNY, CDR2 SVGAGI, per germline (reference sequence). The CDR3 sequence: CASSDGQPGELFF. CDR3 nucleotides: TGTGCCAGCAGCGATGGACAGCCCGGGGAGCTGTTTTTT.

V is TRBV18 and J is TRBJ2-7; 16 bases match TRBD2. Germline CDR1 reads KGHSH; CDR2 reads LQKENI. V was pared by 3 bases and J by 1 base, with 6 bases of the junction left unmatched. The CDR3 sequence is 18 residues long. The CDR3 sequence: CASSPPGLAGGKSYEQYF. The CDR3, as DNA: TGTGCCAGCTCACCTCCGGGACTAGCGGGGGGGAAGTCCTACGAGCAGTACTTC.

The rearrangement uses TRBV12-5 and TRBJ2-7, with D perhaps matching TRBD1 (6 bases). The V end lost 5 bases, the J end lost 2 bases, and 19 bases lay between the germline ends. The CDR3 is made up of 16 amino acids. The germline V gene encodes CDR1 LGHNT and CDR2 FRNRAP. The CDR3 sequence is CASGLQAGATPYEQYF. The CDR3 DNA follows: TGTGCTAGTGGTCTCCAGGCAGGGGCCACCCCCTACGAGCAGTACTTC.

This clone was counted once. The rearrangement links TRBV7-9 to TRBJ1-1; D perhaps matches TRBD1 (5 bases). This CDR3 is built from 14 residues. The V and J ends lost 0 bases and 8 bases respectively, with 13 bases between them. The germline CDR1 and CDR2 sequences are SEHNR and FQNEAQ (reference sequence). The CDR3 here is CASSLAGRDGEAFF. In nucleotides, the CDR3 is TGTGCCAGCAGCTTAGCCGGGAGGGACGGCGAAGCTTTCTTT. The whole variable domain, filled in from reference TRBV7-9 and TRBJ1-1, reads DTGVSQNPRHKITKRGQNVTFRCDPISEHNRLYWYRQTLGQGPEFLTYFQNEAQLEKSRLLSDRFSAERPKGSFSTLEIQRTEQGDSAMYLCASSLAGRDGEAFFGQGTRLTVV.

This rearrangement joins TRBV7-6 to TRBJ1-2; tentatively, D is TRBD1 (5 bases). The germline CDR1 and CDR2 sequences are SGHVS and FNYEAQ. The length of the CDR3 is 18 residues. Trimming stripped 1 base from V and 1 base from J, with 19 bases between. The CDR3 spells CASSLGQGPVFGNYGYTF. Here the CDR3 DNA reads TGTGCCAGCAGCTTAGGTCAGGGTCCCGTTTTTGGTAACTATGGCTACACCTTC.

In its sample, this clone was seen a few times. CDR3 DNA: TGTGCCAGCAGCGCAACAGGGGCTTTTGGAAACACCATATATTTT. It translates to CASSATGAFGNTIYF. The chain couples TRBV6-5 to TRBJ1-3, with 7 bases matching TRBD1. The germline V gene encodes CDR1 MNHEY and CDR2 SVGAGI. This CDR3 has 15 residues. The ends lost 6 bases at V and 3 bases at J; junction bases unmatched: 8.

DNA of the CDR3: TGCGCCAGCAGCTTGGTTGCGGGGGCAGGAGAGCAGTTCTTC. Its translation: CASSLVAGAGEQFF. The V and J genes are TRBV5-1 and TRBJ2-1, with a weak D call TRBD2 (7 bases). Germline CDR1 is SGHRS and CDR2 is YFSETQ. CDR3 length: 14 residues. V was pared by 0 bases and J by 10 bases, with 14 bases between.

V and J are TRBV15 and TRBJ2-7; D perhaps matches TRBD2 (5 bases). V was trimmed by 2 bases and J by 2 bases, leaving 13 bases between them. This CDR3 contains 15 residues. In germline, CDR1 is LNHNV, CDR2 YYDKDF (reference sequence). The CDR3 reads CATSRLMDSPYEQYF. The DNA for the CDR3 is TGTGCCACCAGCAGACTTATGGACTCCCCCTACGAGCAGTACTTC.

This chain connects TRBV7-8 to TRBJ2-1, with 10 bases that match TRBD1. V was clipped by 6 bases and J by 5 bases; unmatched bases: 4. The V gene's germline CDR1 is SGHVS and CDR2 FQNEAQ. This CDR3 has 14 amino acids. The CDR3 DNA sequence: TGTGCCAGCAGTCGGGGACAGGGGAACAATGAGCAGTTCTTC. Protein product: CASSRGQGNNEQFF.

The chain is built from TRBV4-3 and TRBJ2-7; TRBD2 matches at 7 bases. CDR1 and CDR2 from the germline V gene are LGHNA and YSLEER. The CDR3 is 16 residues long. V trimming: 4 bases; J trimming: 1 base; junction bases outside the gene matches: 10. CDR3 DNA sequence: TGCGCCAGCAGCCGAACGAGCGGGACGGGGTCCTACGAGCAGTACTTC. Protein sequence: CASSRTSGTGSYEQYF.

The chain joins TRBV30 to TRBJ1-4; D possibly corresponds to TRBD1 (5 bases). Trimming pared 2 bases from V and 7 bases from J, leaving 20 bases between. Germline V gives CDR1 GTSNPN, CDR2 SVGIG (reference sequence). CDR3 length: 16 residues. The CDR3, as DNA: TGTGCCTGGAGTTATCCAGAGACTGGGGCTGGTGAAAAACTGTTTTTT. The encoded protein is CAWSYPETGAGEKLFF.

The chain recombines TRBV9 with TRBJ2-1, with 8 bases identical to TRBD2. The CDR3 spans 14 residues. The ends lost 0 bases at V and 7 bases at J; junction bases unmatched: 3. Germline values: CDR1 SGDLS, CDR2 YYNGEE. CDR3 sequence: CASSVEAGVNEQFF. CDR3 DNA sequence: TGTGCCAGCAGCGTAGAAGCGGGGGTTAATGAGCAGTTCTTC. Looking up the rest from reference TRBV9 and TRBJ2-1 gives the full variable domain: DSGVTQTPKHLITATGQRVTLRCSPRSGDLSVYWYQQSLDQGLQFLIQYYNGEERAKGNILERFSAQQFPDLHSELNLSSLELGDSALYFCASSVEAGVNEQFFGPGTRLTVL.

This chain connects TRBV5-4 to TRBJ2-5, with TRBD1 identical over 10 bases. The length of the CDR3 is 14 residues. V trimming: 4 bases; J trimming: 5 bases; junction bases outside the gene matches: 5. Germline V lookup: CDR1 SGHNT, CDR2 YYREEE (reference sequence). CDR3 coding DNA: TGTGCCAGCAGCCAACCGGGACAGGGGGAGACCCAGTACTTC. Translation: CASSQPGQGETQYF.

This clone has a handful of counts. The chain joins TRBV11-2 to TRBJ1-3, with D possibly matching TRBD1 (5 bases). V was trimmed by 7 bases and J by 4 bases, leaving 20 bases between them. The CDR3 extends over 16 amino acids. Germline V CDR1 and CDR2: SGHAT, FQNNGV. CDR3 residues: CASTTGDSSGGNTIYF. DNA for the CDR3: TGTGCCAGCACAACCGGGGACTCCTCTGGGGGAAACACCATATATTTT.

The CDR3 DNA sequence: TGTGCCAGCAGTTACTGGACAGACTATGGCTACACCTTC. This gives the protein CASSYWTDYGYTF. V gene TRBV28 combines with J gene TRBJ1-2, with a tentative D call TRBD1 (6 bases). Germline CDR1 is MDHEN and CDR2 is SYDVKM. This CDR3 comprises 13 residues. The ends were cut back, 4 bases at V and 3 bases at J, with 9 bases in the middle.

The chain is built from TRBV19 and TRBJ1-3; D remains ambiguous. Trimming removed 7 bases from V and 0 bases from J, with 13 bases in between. The CDR3 sequence is 15 residues long. Per germline, CDR1 LNHDA and CDR2 SQIVND (reference sequence). The CDR3 region is CASKSASASGNTIYF. The CDR3 DNA sequence: TGTGCCAGTAAAAGTGCGTCCGCCTCTGGAAACACCATATATTTT. Drawing the rest from reference TRBV19 and TRBJ1-3, the complete variable domain is DGGITQSPKYLFRKEGQNVTLSCEQNLNHDAMYWYRQDPGQGLRLIYYSQIVNDFQKGDIAEGYSVSREKKESFPLTVTSAQKNPTAFYLCASKSASASGNTIYFGEGSWLTVV.

For this clone: This sample also contains other DNA sequences that code for the same CDR3. V and J are TRBV6-1 and TRBJ1-6, with 10 bases aligning to TRBD1. Germline V gives CDR1 MNHNS, CDR2 SASEGT. The junction had 3 bases not matched to a gene; V was cut back by 3 bases and J by 7 bases. The CDR3 runs to 15 residues. CDR3 in DNA: TGTGCCAGCAGTGAGACAGGGGGCCGGAATTCACCCCTCCACTTT. Translating gives CASSETGGRNSPLHF.

The chain couples TRBV5-1 to TRBJ1-3; perhaps TRBD1 as D (6 bases). Germline lookup yields CDR1 SGHRS and CDR2 YFSETQ. This CDR3 has 15 amino acids. V gave up 0 bases and J gave up 4 bases, with 11 bases separating them. The CDR3 is CASSLVSGVGNTIYF. DNA of the CDR3: TGCGCCAGCAGCTTGGTGTCAGGGGTCGGAAACACCATATATTTT.

This chain links TRBV7-9 with TRBJ1-1; TRBD1 might be the D (6 bases). The CDR3 has 15 residues. Trimming stripped 5 bases from V and 1 base from J, with 14 bases between. Germline-derived CDR1 and CDR2 are SEHNR and FQNEAQ (reference sequence). CDR3 loop: CASSPRGGQNTEAFF. The CDR3 DNA reads TGTGCCAGCAGCCCACGGGGGGGGCAGAACACTGAAGCTTTCTTT.

The gene calls are TRBV7-3 and TRBJ2-3; the D gene is possibly TRBD1 (6 bases). The CDR3 contains 13 residues. The germline V gene encodes CDR1 SGHTA and CDR2 FQGTGA. V lost 2 bases and J lost 5, with 8 bases in between. The CDR3 nucleotides are TGTGCCAGCAGCTTAGACAGGAGAGATACGCAGTATTTT. Translated: CASSLDRRDTQYF.

This clone was detected only once. The rearrangement uses TRBV4-3 and TRBJ2-2, with 8 positions matching TRBD1. J gave up 7 bases and V 0 bases, and 13 bases lay outside the gene matches. This CDR3 region has 18 residues. CDR1 and CDR2 from the germline V gene are LGHNA and YSLEER. CDR3 protein: CASSQELTGGTWDGELFF. The DNA for the CDR3 is TGCGCCAGCAGCCAAGAACTTACAGGGGGGACTTGGGACGGGGAGCTGTTTTTT.

The chain has TRBV7-2 and TRBJ1-1; tentative D call: TRBD1 (5 bases). The CDR3 has 17 residues. Germline V gives CDR1 SGHTA, CDR2 FQGNSA. Trimming shortened V by 5 bases and J by 0 bases, and 19 bases separated the two germline ends. The CDR3 nucleotides are TGTGCCAGCAGCCCCCAGCCGTTCGACAGACTGAACACTGAAGCTTTCTTT. Amino acids: CASSPQPFDRLNTEAFF.